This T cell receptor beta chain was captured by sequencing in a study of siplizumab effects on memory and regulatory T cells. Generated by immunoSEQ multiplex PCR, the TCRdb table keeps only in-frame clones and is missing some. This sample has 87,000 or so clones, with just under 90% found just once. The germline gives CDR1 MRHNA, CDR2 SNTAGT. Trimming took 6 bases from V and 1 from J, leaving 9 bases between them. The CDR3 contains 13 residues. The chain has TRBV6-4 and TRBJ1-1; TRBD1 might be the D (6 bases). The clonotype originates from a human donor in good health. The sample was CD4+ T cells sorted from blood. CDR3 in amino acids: CASRWDKNTEAFF. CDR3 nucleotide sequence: TGTGCCAGCAGGTGGGACAAGAACACTGAAGCTTTCTTT.